Given below is one T cell receptor (beta chain) in context. Its target is not known. Each UMI harboured a 6-nucleotide sample barcode and was appended via template switching. Reanalyzing the 5' RACE reads, TCRdb keeps one entry per CDR3 protein, without DNA. The table lists about 300,000 distinct CDR3 sequences. The data were taken from a study of monozygotic twins with inflammatory bowel disease. A 2.5 ml blood sample was drawn per donor. Findings of the study overall: Patient repertoires may carry noise from differing immunosuppressive treatments.

Sequences were obtained from blood. This TCR was sampled from a human donor with ulcerative colitis or Crohn's disease, or a healthy co-twin of an affected twin (not recorded which).

The CDR3 protein is CSVIAGKSYNEQFF. The chain is built from TRBV29-1 and TRBJ2-1; TCRdb gives TRBD1 as the D gene, but with no DNA this cannot be confirmed. The CDR3 consists of 14 residues. The V gene's germline CDR1 is SQVTM and CDR2 ANQGSEA.